This is a list of T cell receptor beta chains from one sample in a study of cytomegalovirus exposure and HLA in healthy donors. The assay was immunoSEQ multiplex PCR, and TCRdb's table has in-frame clones only and misses some. Here the sample table reports some 130,000 clones. Specimen: PBMCs. These TCRs come from a middle-aged woman in good health and CMV-seropositive. The CDR3 runs from the conserved cysteine through the conserved F or W. The D gene is left open where the match is weak.

TRBV2	-	TRBJ2-7	TGTGCCAGCAGTCCTGGGACACCGAGGAACGACGAGCAGTACTTC	CASSPGTPRNDEQYF
TRBV19	-	TRBJ1-2	TGTGCCAGCCAGGGGACGGGCGCTAACTATGGCTACACCTTC	CASQGTGANYGYTF
TRBV6-1	TRBD2	TRBJ2-7	TGTGCCAGCACTGCGGGAGACTACGAGCAGTACTTC	CASTAGDYEQYF
TRBV29-1	TRBD1	TRBJ1-3	TGCAGCGTTGGTCACGGGACAGCCGGAAACACCATATATTTT	CSVGHGTAGNTIYF
TRBV7-2	TRBD2	TRBJ2-7	TGTGCCAGCAGCCCCGCCATCCGGACTAGCGGTCACTACGAGCAGTACTTC	CASSPAIRTSGHYEQYF
TRBV6-5	TRBD2	TRBJ2-1	TGTGCCAGCAGTTCCCTAGCGGGAGGTAACTACAATGAGCAGTTCTTC	CASSSLAGGNYNEQFF
TRBV12-5	-	TRBJ2-2	TGTGCTAGTGGTTTGGTAAGGAGCGGAGACGACACCGGGGAGCTGTTTTTT	CASGLVRSGDDTGELFF
TRBV27	-	TRBJ1-5	TGTGCCAGCAGTCCCCCAGGGGCGGGTCAGCCCCAGCATTTT	CASSPPGAGQPQHF
TRBV6-4	-	TRBJ2-4	TGTGCCAGCAGTCTAGCAGAAAACATTCAGTACTTC	CASSLAENIQYF
TRBV29-1	TRBD2	TRBJ2-1	TGCAACGTTGGGGAAAGACTAGCGGGGTACAATGAGCAGTTCTTC	CNVGERLAGYNEQFF
TRBV14	-	TRBJ2-7	TGTGCCAGCAGCCCTGACAGGTCCTACGAGCAGTACTTC	CASSPDRSYEQYF
TRBV7-8	TRBD2	TRBJ2-3	TGCGCCAGCAGCTTAGTGGCCCGACGGTGGACTAGCGGGAGCACAGATACGCAGTATTTT	CASSLVARRWTSGSTDTQYF
TRBV11-2	-	TRBJ1-1	TGTGCCAGCAGCGGACGGACTGTGATTGAAGCTTTCTTT	CASSGRTVIEAFF
TRBV6-4	-	TRBJ2-3	TGTGCCAGCAGTGACTCTCGGGGGAAGGGCACAGATACGCAGTATTTT	CASSDSRGKGTDTQYF
TRBV5-1	TRBD2	TRBJ2-7	TGCGCCAGCAGCTTGGGGCGACTGCTAGCGGGAGGGCACGAGCAGTACTTC	CASSLGRLLAGGHEQYF
TRBV5-1	TRBD1	TRBJ1-3	TGCGCCAGCAGCTTGGGAGCCGGGACAGGGGTTGGAAACACCATATATTTT	CASSLGAGTGVGNTIYF
TRBV28	TRBD1	TRBJ2-1	TGTGCCAGCACCCCAAGGGGGCGCGCCTACAATGAGCAGTTCTTC	CASTPRGRAYNEQFF
TRBV5-6	-	TRBJ1-4	TGTGCCAGCAGCTTTGGCGGTCCCACTAATGAAAAACTGTTTTTT	CASSFGGPTNEKLFF
TRBV5-4	-	TRBJ2-7	TGTGCCAGCAGCTTGGGGAGGGGGCCTAGCTACGAGCAGTACTTC	CASSLGRGPSYEQYF
TRBV19	-	TRBJ1-2	TGTGCCAGTAGTATACGGGGAGGTGGCTACACCTTC	CASSIRGGGYTF
TRBV9	TRBD1	TRBJ1-6	TGTGCCAGCAGCCCCCACGGGACAGTAAGCTCACCCCTCCACTTT	CASSPHGTVSSPLHF
TRBV7-6	TRBD1	TRBJ2-1	TGTGCCAGCAGCTCTCCCCCCCAGGGGGCGGTTCTGTCGTTCTTC	CASSSPPQGAVLSFF
TRBV16	TRBD2	TRBJ2-7	TGTGCCAGCAGCCAATATGGGACTAGCTATGCCGAGCAGTACTTC	CASSQYGTSYAEQYF
TRBV19	TRBD2	TRBJ2-5	TGTGCCAGTGGGGTGACGGGAGGGCCCCCAGAGACCCAGTACTTC	CASGVTGGPPETQYF
TRBV7-3	-	TRBJ2-3	TGTGCCAGCAGCTTATTTGGGAGTTTAACTGGCACAGATACGCAGTATTTT	CASSLFGSLTGTDTQYF
TRBV28	TRBD1	TRBJ1-1	TGTGCCAGCAGTTTAGGGAGGGACAGGCTGAACACTGAAGCTTTCTTT	CASSLGRDRLNTEAFF
TRBV7-6	-	TRBJ2-7	TGTGCCAGCAGCTTAATAGAGACCTACGAGCAGTACTTC	CASSLIETYEQYF
TRBV5-1	TRBD1	TRBJ2-5	TGCGCCAGCAGCTTGTCGGGGACAGGGATAGAGACCCAGTACTTC	CASSLSGTGIETQYF
TRBV7-2	-	TRBJ2-3	TGTGCCAGCAGCTTATCACGGACTAGCACAGATACGCAGTATTTT	CASSLSRTSTDTQYF
TRBV6-5	TRBD2	TRBJ2-2	TGTGCCAGCAGTTTAGCGGGGCCAGACACCGGGGAGCTGTTTTTT	CASSLAGPDTGELFF
TRBV15	-	TRBJ1-1	TGTGCCACCAGCAGCTCGGAGGGGGGGGACACTGAAGCTTTCTTT	CATSSSEGGDTEAFF
TRBV9	-	TRBJ1-1	TGTGCCAGCAGACTATTGTACAGGTTGGACACTGAAGCTTTCTTT	CASRLLYRLDTEAFF
TRBV7-2	-	TRBJ1-1	TGTGCCAGCAGCTTATGGACAGAGAACACTGAAGCTTTCTTT	CASSLWTENTEAFF
TRBV29-1	-	TRBJ2-1	TGCAGCGTGATACAGGGAGTCAATGAGCAGTTCTTC	CSVIQGVNEQFF
TRBV5-8	-	TRBJ1-5	TGTGCCAGCAGCTTCAGGGGTCAGCCCCAGCATTTT	CASSFRGQPQHF
TRBV6-5	TRBD2	TRBJ2-7	TGTGCCAGCAGTCATACTAGCGGCAGCTCCTACGAGCAGTACTTC	CASSHTSGSSYEQYF
TRBV29-1	-	TRBJ1-1	TGCAGCGCCCGGGTGGCTCGGGGGGCGCGTAAGACTGAAGCTTTCTTT	CSARVARGARKTEAFF
TRBV6-6	-	TRBJ2-1	TGTGCCAGCAGGTCCCCAGGCCGCTCCTACAATGAGCAGTTCTTC	CASRSPGRSYNEQFF
TRBV20-1	-	TRBJ2-1	TGCAGTGCTAGGGACAACTTTGAGCAGTTCTTC	CSARDNFEQFF
TRBV18	TRBD2	TRBJ2-7	TGTGCCAGCTCACCACCAGTGCTAGCGGGAGTGTACGAGCAGTACTTC	CASSPPVLAGVYEQYF
TRBV7-7	TRBD2	TRBJ2-1	TGTGCTAGCAGCCCTTCTAGCGGGGTGCAGTTCTTC	CASSPSSGVQFF
TRBV9	TRBD1	TRBJ2-7	TGTGCCAGCAGCCCAGGGGGCCAAAGCTCCTACGAGCAGTACTTC	CASSPGGQSSYEQYF
TRBV5-1	-	TRBJ1-4	TGCGCCAGCAGCTTGGAAGGGGGACACGATGAAAAACTGTTTTTT	CASSLEGGHDEKLFF
TRBV5-1	-	TRBJ2-5	TGCGCCAGCAGCCTTGACAAATTGGGGACCCAGTACTTC	CASSLDKLGTQYF
TRBV27	TRBD2	TRBJ2-2	TGTGCCAGCAGTCCCTCCGGGCTAGCGGGAGCTGGGGACACCGGGGAGCTGTTTTTT	CASSPSGLAGAGDTGELFF
TRBV2	TRBD1	TRBJ1-5	TGTGCCTCTTCCCCAGGGGGAAGCAATCAGCCCCAGCATTTT	CASSPGGSNQPQHF
TRBV10-3	-	TRBJ1-3	TGTGCCATCAGTTCGGAGATCTCTGGAAACACCATATATTTT	CAISSEISGNTIYF
TRBV28	TRBD2	TRBJ2-2	TGTGCCAGCAGTCCAGCCAGCGGGAGCGCGAACACCGGGGAGCTGTTTTTT	CASSPASGSANTGELFF
TRBV5-1	-	TRBJ1-6	TGCGCCAGCAGCCCGAGAGAGGGGGTGAGCTCCTATAATTCACCCCTCCACTTT	CASSPREGVSSYNSPLHF
TRBV23-1	-	TRBJ2-4	TGCGCCAGCAGTCAATCTCCGCCCCCGACTGACAAAAACATTCAGTACTTC	CASSQSPPPTDKNIQYF
TRBV5-1	TRBD1	TRBJ2-2	TGCGCCAGCAGCCCGGACAGGGGGCTTGGCGACACCGGGGAGCTGTTTTTT	CASSPDRGLGDTGELFF
TRBV29-1	-	TRBJ2-3	TGCAGCGTCCAACAGGGTCTTATTGGCACAGATACGCAGTATTTT	CSVQQGLIGTDTQYF
TRBV7-3	-	TRBJ2-2	TGTGCCAGCAGCTTAGGAGGGGCCGGGGAGCTGTTTTTT	CASSLGGAGELFF
TRBV2	-	TRBJ2-2	TGTGCCAGCAGAGCAGCGGTGAACACCGGGGAGCTGTTTTTT	CASRAAVNTGELFF
TRBV7-8	TRBD2	TRBJ2-4	TGTGCCAGCAGCGAAGGAGTGGGACTAGCGGGGCAGTACTTC	CASSEGVGLAGQYF
TRBV28	-	TRBJ2-3	TGTGCCAGCAGTTTAGGGTCCGACAGGGATACGCAGTATTTT	CASSLGSDRDTQYF